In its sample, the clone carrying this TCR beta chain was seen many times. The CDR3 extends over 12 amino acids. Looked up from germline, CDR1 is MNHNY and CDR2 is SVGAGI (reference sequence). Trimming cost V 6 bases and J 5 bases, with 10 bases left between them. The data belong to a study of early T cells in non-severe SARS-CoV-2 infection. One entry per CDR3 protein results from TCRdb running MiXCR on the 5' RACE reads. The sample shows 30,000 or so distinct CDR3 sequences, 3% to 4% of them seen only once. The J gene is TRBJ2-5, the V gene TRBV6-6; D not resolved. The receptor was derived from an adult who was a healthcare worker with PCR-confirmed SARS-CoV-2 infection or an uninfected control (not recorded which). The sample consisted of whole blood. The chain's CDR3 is CASRGNGETQYF. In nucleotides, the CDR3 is TGTGCCAGCAGGGGGAACGGGGAGACCCAGTACTTC.